The 20 T cell receptor beta chains below all came from one sample that was sequenced in a study of immune heterogeneity within non-small cell lung tumors. Multiplex PCR amplified the TCR beta CDR3 region. Its first round ran for roughly 10 cycles with 32 V and 13 J primers. TCRdb passed the multiplex PCR reads through MiXCR, listing each CDR3 protein once. The sample consists of about 15,000 distinct CDR3 sequences, 25% to 35% of them appearing once. Genomic DNA from bulk tumor acted as the template, and around 600 ng was loaded per sample. Several far-apart biopsies were taken per primary tumor during surgery. Curative surgery was undertaken by patients, who had untreated, newly diagnosed non-small cell lung cancer. The specimen sequenced was lung tumor tissue. The receptors originated from a man aged 40-49 years with non-small cell lung cancer.

The sample holds a few counts of this clonotype. The J gene is TRBJ2-4, the V gene TRBV6-1; the D gene is possibly TRBD1 (6 bases). The CDR3 has 17 amino acids. V was clipped by 2 bases and J by 0 bases, with 14 bases between them. CDR1 and CDR2 (germline): MNHNS, SASEGT. The CDR3 protein is CASSETYGQLAKNIQYF. The CDR3 DNA reads TGTGCCAGCAGTGAAACCTACGGACAGCTAGCCAAAAACATTCAGTACTTC.

Turning to this clonotype: Since a much larger clone is just one base distant, this may be a read error. This chain joins TRBV2 and TRBJ1-5; no clear D gene. The germline V gene encodes CDR1 SNHLY and CDR2 FYNNEI. This CDR3 spans 11 amino acids. The chain's CDR3 is CVSSEEKLQHF. The CDR3 DNA follows: TGTGTCAGCAGTGAAGAGAAGCTCCAGCATTTT.

The rearrangement uses TRBV7-6 and TRBJ1-6, with TRBD1 as a possible D gene (5 bases). The CDR3 loop spans 15 amino acids. Per germline, CDR1 SGHVS and CDR2 FNYEAQ. Trimming removed 1 base from V and 6 bases from J, with 10 bases in between. This CDR3 reads CASSLDPRVNSPLHF. The CDR3 DNA sequence: TGTGCCAGCAGCTTAGACCCCAGGGTTAATTCACCCCTCCACTTT.

By proportion, this clonotype is medium-sized (0.01 to 0.1%). The chain uses TRBV12-3 or TRBV12-4 and TRBJ2-7; D perhaps matches TRBD1 (5 bases). V was clipped by 3 bases and J by 3 bases, with 6 bases between them. CDR3 size: 12 residues. The CDR3 sequence is CASSFDSYEQYF. CDR3 nucleotide sequence: TGTGCCAGCAGTTTTGACAGCTACGAGCAGTACTTC.

On this clonotype: A much larger clonotype is one base distant, so this may be a read error. A read error is likely, as this CDR3 ends without the conserved phenylalanine or tryptophan. The DNA is omitted, as the CDR3 cannot be located on it reliably, and the CDR3 follows TCRdb's listing. The chain recombines TRBV2 with TRBJ1-4; the table's D gene call, TRBD1, was not cross checked with the DNA. The germline gives CDR1 SNHLY, CDR2 FYNNEI. The CDR3 numbers 15 amino acids, ends counted. The CDR3 spells CASFLERGRNEKLFS.

The chain uses TRBV7-9 and TRBJ2-7; D gene uncertain. Trimming removed 7 bases from V and 3 bases from J, with 10 bases in between. The CDR3 has 12 residues. Germline V lookup: CDR1 SEHNR, CDR2 FQNEAQ (reference sequence). The CDR3 loop is CASIPASYEQYF. CDR3 nucleotide sequence: TGTGCCAGCATCCCGGCCAGCTACGAGCAGTACTTC. The complete variable domain, with remaining parts taken from reference TRBV7-9 and TRBJ2-7, reads DTGVSQNPRHKITKRGQNVTFRCDPISEHNRLYWYRQTLGQGPEFLTYFQNEAQLEKSRLLSDRFSAERPKGSFSTLEIQRTEQGDSAMYLCASIPASYEQYFGPGTRLTVT.

For this clonotype: The final CDR3 position lacks the conserved phenylalanine or tryptophan, pointing to a likely read error. V usage is TRBV7-9 and J usage is TRBJ2-5; possible D gene TRBD1, 5 bases. The CDR3 is 14 residues long. Trimming stripped 5 bases from V and 0 bases from J, with 10 bases between. CDR1 and CDR2 from the germline V gene are SEHNR and FQNEAQ (reference sequence). CDR3 bases: TGTGCCAGCAGCCCCAGACAGCACCAAGAGACCCAGTACTAC. This gives the protein CASSPRQHQETQYY.

This clonotype has ten or more counts. The V call is TRBV28, the J call TRBJ1-3; the D is unclear. Germline CDR1 and CDR2: MDHEN and SYDVKM. The CDR3 loop spans 15 amino acids. Trimming pared 7 bases from V and 4 bases from J, leaving 17 bases between. CDR3 bases: TGTGCCAGCATCCCCACCAGCAGGTCGGGAAACACCATATATTTT. Its protein is CASIPTSRSGNTIYF.

This clonotype is medium-sized within its sample. The rearrangement joins TRBV19 to TRBJ2-7; the D gene is possibly TRBD2 (6 bases). Germline V gives CDR1 LNHDA, CDR2 SQIVND (reference sequence). This CDR3 region has 13 residues. V shed 3 bases and J shed 0 bases, with 6 bases lying between them. DNA for the CDR3: TGTGCCAGTAGTATCGGGGGCTCCTACGAGCAGTACTTC. Encoded protein: CASSIGGSYEQYF. The full variable domain, completed using reference TRBV19 and TRBJ2-7, is DGGITQSPKYLFRKEGQNVTLSCEQNLNHDAMYWYRQDPGQGLRLIYYSQIVNDFQKGDIAEGYSVSREKKESFPLTVTSAQKNPTAFYLCASSIGGSYEQYFGPGTRLTVT.

This clonotype was counted between two and nine times. This chain connects TRBV5-4 to TRBJ1-1; a possible D gene is TRBD1 (6 bases). With 4 bases removed from V and 3 bases from J, the gap between germline ends came to 13 bases. The CDR3 has 14 amino acids. The V gene's germline CDR1 is SGHNT and CDR2 YYREEE (reference sequence). Written as DNA, the CDR3 is TGTGCCAGCAGCGGGACACTCGGGGACACTGAAGCTTTCTTT. It is translated as CASSGTLGDTEAFF.

A word on this clonotype: A much larger clone differs by one base, so this may be a read error. The chain carries TRBV19 and TRBJ2-7; D is possibly TRBD2 (6 bases). The CDR3 is made up of 15 amino acids. Germline V gene data show CDR1 as LNHDA and CDR2 as SQIVND (reference sequence). The CDR3 bases are TGTGCCAGTACTCCCTCCCGGGGGAACATCTACGAGAAGTACTTC. It yields the protein CASTPSRGNIYEKYF.

This clonotype is labeled medium-sized. This chain links TRBV5-1 with TRBJ1-5, with TRBD1 as a possible D gene (6 bases). V shed 4 bases and J shed 2 bases, with 10 bases lying between them. This CDR3 region has 14 residues. CDR1 is SGHRS, CDR2 YFSETQ, per germline. The CDR3 sequence: CASSADSRNQPQHF. CDR3 nucleotide sequence: TGCGCCAGCAGCGCGGACAGCCGCAATCAGCCCCAGCATTTT.

This clonotype was picked up many times. The rearrangement joins TRBV28 to TRBJ2-1; D not resolved. CDR1 is MDHEN, CDR2 SYDVKM, per germline. The length of the CDR3 is 11 residues. V was cut by 5 bases and J by 7 bases, with 6 bases left in between. CDR3 loop: CASSAQNEQFF. The CDR3 region has the DNA TGTGCCAGCAGTGCCCAAAATGAGCAGTTCTTC.

This clonotype was seen a handful of times. This chain uses TRBV11-2 with TRBJ1-1; a possible D gene is TRBD1 (5 bases). The V and J ends lost 5 bases and 1 base respectively, with 5 bases between them. From germline, CDR1 is SGHAT and CDR2 FQNNGV. The CDR3 extends over 12 amino acids. CDR3 in amino acids: CASSQGNTEAFF. CDR3 nucleotides: TGTGCCAGCAGCCAGGGGAACACTGAAGCTTTCTTT.

This clonotype has only a few counts. The J gene is TRBJ2-2, the V gene TRBV6-5; 7 bases align to TRBD2. V lost 2 bases, J lost 7 bases, and 7 bases stayed unmatched. This CDR3 has 15 amino acids. Germline CDR1 and CDR2: MNHEY and SVGAGI. The CDR3 loop is CASSYGGDDVGELFF. The CDR3 nucleotides read TGTGCCAGCAGTTACGGGGGGGATGACGTCGGGGAGCTGTTTTTT.

Worth noting for this clonotype: This may stem from a read error, because a much larger clone lies one nucleotide away. The chain combines TRBV19 with TRBJ2-7; possible D gene TRBD2, 6 bases. CDR1 and CDR2 (germline): LNHDA, SQIVND (reference sequence). Trimming took 4 bases from V and 3 from J, leaving 22 bases between them. The CDR3 length is 17 residues. The CDR3 DNA reads TGTGCCAGTAGTAAAGCCCTGAGACTATCGGGAGTCTACGAGCAGTACTTC. It codes for CASSKALRLSGVYEQYF.

This clonotype was picked up a small number of times. The V gene is TRBV13, the J gene TRBJ1-1; 7 nucleotides line up with TRBD1. Per the germline V gene, CDR1 is PRHDT and CDR2 is FYEKMQ (reference sequence). This CDR3 contains 15 residues. Trimming removed 4 bases from V and 1 base from J; junction bases left unmatched: 6. CDR3 sequence (DNA): TGTGCCAGCAGCTCTCGACAGGGAGGGAACACTGAAGCTTTCTTT. Amino acids: CASSSRQGGNTEAFF.

Points on this clonotype: This could be a read error, since a much larger clone is one nucleotide away. The V call is TRBV2, the J call TRBJ1-5; D possibly corresponds to TRBD1 (6 bases). There are 16 residues in the CDR3. Looked up from germline, CDR1 is SNHLY and CDR2 is FYNNEI. CDR3: CASIEAPGGPNQPQHF. The CDR3 DNA reads as TGTGCCAGCATTGAAGCTCCCGGGGGCCCTAATCAGCCCCAGCATTTT.

Details on this clonotype: Germline is not matched at one junction end, which may reflect a read error. The chain is built from TRBV7-2 and TRBJ2-7; no clear D. Germline V gives CDR1 SGHTA, CDR2 FQGNSA. The length of the CDR3 is 12 residues. The CDR3 bases are TGTGCCATCAGCTTCCCCGTAGGGGAGCAGTACTTC. Translated, it gives CAISFPVGEQYF.

A note on this clonotype: A single base separates this from a much larger clone, so it may be a read error. Here the CDR3 reads CTSSLIGYGYTF. CDR3 bases: TGTACCAGCAGTTTGATAGGGTATGGCTACACCTTC. The rearrangement uses TRBV28 and TRBJ1-2; D not certain. Germline V gene data show CDR1 as MDHEN and CDR2 as SYDVKM. The CDR3 is made up of 12 amino acids.